This T cell receptor (beta chain) was sequenced for a study of T cell responses to AZD1222 COVID-19 vaccine. The CDR3 length is 21 residues. Trimming took 1 base from V and 2 from J; bases not matched to a gene: 22. In germline, CDR1 is LGHNA, CDR2 YNFKEQ. Some clones are missing from TCRdb's copy, which holds only in-frame ones; the method was immunoSEQ multiplex PCR. The sample includes around 200,000 clones, 70% to 90% of them seen just once. The material sequenced was peripheral blood, taken on day 0 of AZD1222 vaccination. This receptor was taken from an adult in good health. V usage is TRBV4-2 and J usage is TRBJ2-7; 8 bases fit TRBD2. The CDR3 region is CASSQAMVDIGLADATYEQYF. CDR3 nucleotide sequence: TGTGCCAGCAGCCAAGCCATGGTGGACATCGGACTAGCCGACGCTACCTACGAGCAGTACTTC.